The 26 T cell receptor beta chains in this list originate from one sample, sequenced in a study of T cell responses to AZD1222 COVID-19 vaccine. Measured with immunoSEQ multiplex PCR; TCRdb has only the in-frame clones, and not every one. Of 100,000 to 150,000 clones detected, roughly nine tenths appear once; the ten largest clones hold around 4%. The source material was peripheral blood, sampled on day 0 of AZD1222 vaccination. The receptors derive from an adult in good health.

This chain connects TRBV14 to TRBJ2-7; TRBD1 matches at 7 bases. V was pared by 4 bases and J by 3 bases, with 6 bases of the junction left unmatched. The CDR3 covers 14 residues. Germline CDR1 SGHDN, CDR2 FVKESK. This CDR3 is CASSPQGDYYEQYF. The CDR3 bases are TGTGCCAGCAGCCCTCAGGGGGATTACTACGAGCAGTACTTC. The variable domain in full, with the rest retrieved from reference TRBV14 and TRBJ2-7, is EAGVTQFPSHSVIEKGQTVTLRCDPISGHDNLYWYRRVMGKEIKFLLHFVKESKQDESGMPNNRFLAERTGGTYSTLKVQPAELEDSGVYFCASSPQGDYYEQYFGPGTRLTVT.

The chain is built from TRBV7-8 and TRBJ1-4; no definite D call. Between the trimmed V and J ends, which lost 2 bases and 0 bases, there was a span of 4 bases. The CDR3 runs to 14 residues. Looked up from germline, CDR1 is SGHVS and CDR2 is FQNEAQ. The CDR3, as DNA: TGTGCCAGCAGCTTATTGACAACTAATGAAAAACTGTTTTTT. It translates to CASSLLTTNEKLFF.

This clone was detected a few times. The chain carries TRBV4-3 and TRBJ1-3, with 8 bases fitting TRBD1. J lost 7 bases, V lost 0 bases, and 8 bases had no gene match. This CDR3 has 16 amino acids. Germline V gene data show CDR1 as LGHNA and CDR2 as YSLEER. CDR3: CASSQEGAGGANTIYF. Written as DNA, the CDR3 is TGCGCCAGCAGCCAAGAGGGTGCAGGGGGCGCGAACACCATATATTTT.

The rearrangement joins TRBV3-1 (or the pseudogene TRBV3-2) to TRBJ2-1; 13 bases line up with TRBD2. The V and J ends lost 4 bases and 7 bases, in that order; junction bases with no gene match: 7. Germline lookup yields CDR1 LGHDT and CDR2 YNNKEL (reference sequence). CDR3 length: 16 residues. CDR3 sequence reads: CASSRGTSGTANEQFF. CDR3 bases: TGTGCCAGCAGCCGTGGGACTAGCGGGACGGCAAATGAGCAGTTCTTC.

The chain carries TRBV19 and TRBJ2-1; 13 bases line up with TRBD2. CDR1 LNHDA and CDR2 SQIVND come from the germline V gene (reference sequence). This CDR3 has 16 residues. Losses at the gene ends were 3 bases for V and 9 bases for J; bases not matched to a gene: 8. The CDR3 region has the DNA TGTGCCAGTAGTATCACTAGCGGGAGGGCCCTAGGTGAGCAGTTCTTC. Its protein is CASSITSGRALGEQFF.

The rearrangement uses TRBV27 and TRBJ2-3, with D hard to call. Germline CDR1 reads MNHEY; CDR2 reads SMNVEV (reference sequence). CDR3 length: 15 residues. The germline V and J ends were trimmed by 6 bases and 6 bases, with 19 bases remaining between them. The DNA for the CDR3 is TGTGCCAGCAGGCCTAGGAGCGTGTCGGCGGATACGCAGTATTTT. Residues: CASRPRSVSADTQYF.

This clone was detected once. The CDR3 loop reads CASSRQGAKNIQYF. As DNA, the CDR3 is TGTGCCAGCAGTAGACAGGGAGCCAAAAACATTCAGTACTTC. The chain links TRBV6-2 or TRBV6-3 to TRBJ2-4; 7 bases map to TRBD1. The CDR3 sequence is 14 residues long. V shed 5 bases, J shed 0 bases, and the junction held 1 base outside the gene matches. The germline V gene encodes CDR1 MNHEY and CDR2 SVGEGT.

This rearrangement joins TRBV18 to TRBJ2-7; the D is unclear. V was cut by 5 bases and J by 0 bases, with 8 bases left in between. The germline V gene encodes CDR1 KGHSH and CDR2 LQKENI. This CDR3 has 13 residues. In DNA, the CDR3 is TGTGCCAGCTCATCGCCGAGCTCCTACGAGCAGTACTTC. It specifies CASSSPSSYEQYF.

This chain uses TRBV24-1 with TRBJ1-2; 8 bases align to TRBD1. Per germline, CDR1 KGHDR and CDR2 SFDVKD. This CDR3 contains 13 residues. With V trimmed by 5 bases and J by 7 bases, 5 bases remained unmatched. The CDR3 nucleotides are TGTGCCACCAGTGTAGGACAGGGCGGTGGCTACACCTTC. Translating it yields CATSVGQGGGYTF.

The V and J genes are TRBV7-9 and TRBJ2-3; no reliable D call. CDR1 and CDR2 (germline): SEHNR, FQNEAQ (reference sequence). The CDR3 runs 16 residues. V was cut by 6 bases and J by 1 base, with 17 bases left in between. Written as DNA, the CDR3 is TGTGCCAGCAGGCCTTGGAGCTCGGGCCGCACAGATACGCAGTATTTT. This codes for CASRPWSSGRTDTQYF.

This sequence joins TRBV19 and TRBJ2-5; TRBD2 matches 8 bases. The CDR3 consists of 15 residues. The trim removed 7 bases at V and 1 base at J, leaving 8 bases unmatched. Per the germline V gene, CDR1 is LNHDA and CDR2 is SQIVND (reference sequence). CDR3 DNA: TGTGCCAGTACTTCAGGCCTAGCGGGCCAAGAGACCCAGTACTTC. Translated: CASTSGLAGQETQYF. The whole variable domain, remainder taken from reference TRBV19 and TRBJ2-5, is DGGITQSPKYLFRKEGQNVTLSCEQNLNHDAMYWYRQDPGQGLRLIYYSQIVNDFQKGDIAEGYSVSREKKESFPLTVTSAQKNPTAFYLCASTSGLAGQETQYFGPGTRLLVL.

The J gene is TRBJ2-2, the V gene TRBV6-5; weak D call: TRBD2 (6 bases). V gave up 4 bases and J gave up 5 bases, with 14 bases separating them. This CDR3 region has 15 residues. Per the germline V gene, CDR1 is MNHEY and CDR2 is SVGAGI. The CDR3 DNA follows: TGTGCCAGCAGTTTGGGGCGCCGGGGGACCGGGGAGCTGTTTTTT. Its protein product is CASSLGRRGTGELFF.

This clone turned up a few times. The CDR3 DNA reads as TGTGCCAGCAACCTTGGGGAGGTCCTTACAGATACGCAGTATTTT. This codes for CASNLGEVLTDTQYF. The chain uses TRBV6-5 and TRBJ2-3; D perhaps matches TRBD2 (6 bases). Trimming stripped 7 bases from V and 3 bases from J, with 17 bases between. In germline, CDR1 is MNHEY, CDR2 SVGAGI. The CDR3 loop spans 15 amino acids.

The rearrangement joins TRBV7-3 to TRBJ1-1; D is unresolved. Germline V CDR1 and CDR2: SGHTA, FQGTGA. V was shortened by 5 bases and J by 4 bases, with 17 bases between the two germline ends. This CDR3 is 15 amino acids long. In nucleotides, the CDR3 is TGTGCCAGCAGCCCCACCCCAGCCGCGAGCACTGAAGCTTTCTTT. Its translation is CASSPTPAASTEAFF.

The V call is TRBV21-1, the J call TRBJ1-4; TRBD1, as called in the table, went unchecked against the DNA. TRBV21-1 is deemed a pseudogene. This CDR3 spans 18 amino acids. CDR3 sequence (DNA): TGTGCCAGCATCCCAGGAGGGACAGGGCGAGGAGAAAATGAAAAACTGTTTTTT. Its translation is CASIPGGTGRGENEKLFF.

V gene TRBV24-1 combines with J gene TRBJ2-7; D ambiguous. CDR1 KGHDR and CDR2 SFDVKD come from the germline V gene. This CDR3 is 13 amino acids long. Trimming took 1 base from V and 5 from J, leaving 8 bases between them. CDR3 coding DNA: TGTGCCACCAGTGATTTTGAAGGACACGAGCAGTACTTC. Translation gives CATSDFEGHEQYF.

J is TRBJ1-5 and V is TRBV28; D possibly corresponds to TRBD1 (6 bases). V lost 6 bases, J lost 2 bases, and 14 bases lay in between. Looked up from germline, CDR1 is MDHEN and CDR2 is SYDVKM. This CDR3 comprises 15 residues. The CDR3 loop reads CASSPGQTGNQPQHF. The CDR3 coding sequence is TGTGCCAGCAGCCCGGGACAAACAGGCAATCAGCCCCAGCATTTT.

The table lists this clone with a count of one. J is TRBJ2-7 and V is TRBV28, with 7 bases lining up with TRBD1. The trim removed 6 bases at V and 3 bases at J, leaving 8 bases unmatched. Germline-derived CDR1 and CDR2 are MDHEN and SYDVKM. CDR3 length equals 14 residues. The CDR3 sequence is CASSRTGVRYEQYF. The CDR3 DNA is TGTGCCAGCAGCCGAACAGGGGTACGCTACGAGCAGTACTTC.

The CDR3 region is CASSTLLAGGPYYEQYF. DNA for the CDR3: TGTGCCAGCAGTACCCTACTAGCGGGGGGCCCTTACTACGAGCAGTACTTC. The chain combines TRBV27 with TRBJ2-7, with 12 bases identical to TRBD2. This CDR3 region has 17 residues. CDR1 is MNHEY, CDR2 SMNVEV, per germline (reference sequence). The junction had 11 bases not matched to a gene; V was cut back by 5 bases and J by 3 bases.

This clone has a handful of counts. J is TRBJ1-3 and V is TRBV7-2; D unclear. V was cut by 1 base and J by 4 bases, with 8 bases left in between. There are 14 residues in the CDR3. The germline V gene has CDR1 SGHTA and CDR2 FQGNSA. The CDR3 DNA is TGTGCCAGCAGCTTAGGGGGTTCCGGAAACACCATATATTTT. Protein: CASSLGGSGNTIYF.

This chain uses TRBV28 with TRBJ1-3; the D is unclear. The CDR3 is 12 residues long. V shed 3 bases and J shed 4 bases, with 4 bases lying between them. Germline values: CDR1 MDHEN, CDR2 SYDVKM. The CDR3 region is CASSLIGNTIYF. In DNA form, the CDR3 reads TGTGCCAGCAGTTTGATAGGAAACACCATATATTTT.

The rearrangement joins TRBV30 to TRBJ2-2; 10 bases are shared with TRBD1. From germline, CDR1 is GTSNPN and CDR2 SVGIG (reference sequence). This CDR3 spans 15 amino acids. V was clipped by 4 bases and J by 1 base; unmatched bases: 3. In DNA form, the CDR3 reads TGTGCCTGGAATAGGGACAGGGGGAACACCGGGGAGCTGTTTTTT. It yields the protein CAWNRDRGNTGELFF.

V gene TRBV4-1 combines with J gene TRBJ2-5, with 7 bases fitting TRBD2. With V trimmed by 0 bases and J by 1 base, 8 bases remained unmatched. Germline CDR1 and CDR2: MGHRA and YSYEKL. The CDR3 totals 17 residues. The CDR3 DNA is TGCGCCAGCAGCCAAGACTCAGTGGCGGGAGCCCAAGAGACCCAGTACTTC. As protein: CASSQDSVAGAQETQYF.

The CDR3 region is CASSILDGDNEQFF. The CDR3 coding sequence is TGCGCCAGCAGCATTTTGGACGGTGACAATGAGCAGTTCTTC. The chain links TRBV5-1 to TRBJ2-1; D uncertain. Trimming pared 4 bases from V and 5 bases from J, leaving 13 bases between. This CDR3 contains 14 residues. Germline CDR1 reads SGHRS; CDR2 reads YFSETQ.

The genes are TRBV6-5 and TRBJ1-6; D is undetermined. Germline assignment: CDR1 MNHEY and CDR2 SVGAGI. This CDR3 is 15 amino acids long. V shed 4 bases and J shed 0 bases, with 7 bases lying between them. CDR3 DNA sequence: TGTGCCAGCAGTTGGTTAAACTCCTATAATTCACCCCTCCACTTT. As protein: CASSWLNSYNSPLHF.

This rearrangement joins TRBV5-1 to TRBJ2-1; 9 bases are shared with TRBD2. Germline CDR1 is SGHRS and CDR2 is YFSETQ. The CDR3 covers 16 residues. The ends lost 0 bases at V and 7 bases at J; junction bases unmatched: 8. The CDR3 nucleotides read TGCGCCAGCAGCTTGGATGCTAGCGGGAAATTTAATGAGCAGTTCTTC. Protein: CASSLDASGKFNEQFF.